The 7 T cell receptor beta chains given below trace back to one sample, sequenced in a study of blood T cell repertoires in COVID-19. The repertoire was sequenced with immunoSEQ multiplex PCR; TCRdb's copy has only in-frame clones and lacks some. The sample yields over 300,000 clones, about 90% seen once. The sample comprised PBMCs or T cells enriched from blood (not recorded which). These receptor sequences come from a woman aged 25 to 39 who had recovered from COVID-19.

V and J are TRBV5-1 and TRBJ2-5; 9 bases align to TRBD1. Per germline, CDR1 SGHRS and CDR2 YFSETQ. V dropped 1 base and J dropped 2; count of bases not matched to a gene: 6. The length of the CDR3 is 16 residues. CDR3 DNA: TGCGCCAGCAGCTTGTTGTTCGACAGGGGGCAAGAGACCCAGTACTTC. Translating gives CASSLLFDRGQETQYF. Full variable domain (remainder filled in from reference TRBV5-1 and TRBJ2-5): KAGVTQTPRYLIKTRGQQVTLSCSPISGHRSVSWYQQTPGQGLQFLFEYFSETQRNKGNFPGRFSGRQFSNSRSEMNVSTLELGDSALYLCASSLLFDRGQETQYFGPGTRLLVL.

V gene TRBV6-5 combines with J gene TRBJ1-2; the match to TRBD1 covers 8 bases. The V gene end was trimmed by 6 bases and the J gene end by 2 bases; junction bases not matched to a gene: 5. The CDR3 extends over 14 amino acids. Looked up from germline, CDR1 is MNHEY and CDR2 is SVGAGI. In nucleotides, the CDR3 is TGTGCCAGCAGATCACAGGGGGAAAACTATGGCTACACCTTC. It encodes CASRSQGENYGYTF.

The genes are TRBV7-2 and TRBJ2-5; 8 bases are shared with TRBD1. The CDR3 runs 16 residues. The V and J ends lost 1 base and 5 bases, in that order; junction bases with no gene match: 9. Germline V gives CDR1 SGHTA, CDR2 FQGNSA. The CDR3 protein is CASSLEVRGRRETQYF. The CDR3 DNA reads as TGTGCCAGCAGCTTAGAAGTCAGGGGGCGGCGGGAGACCCAGTACTTC. The full variable domain, completed using reference TRBV7-2 and TRBJ2-5, is GAGVSQSPSNKVTEKGKDVELRCDPISGHTALYWYRQSLGQGLEFLIYFQGNSAPDKSGLPSDRFSAERTGGSVSTLTIQRTQQEDSAVYLCASSLEVRGRRETQYFGPGTRLLVL.

The rearrangement uses TRBV18 and TRBJ2-7; the D gene is possibly TRBD2 (6 bases). Germline V gene lookup returns CDR1 KGHSH and CDR2 LQKENI. This CDR3 has 16 residues. The V gene lost 3 bases and the J gene lost 1 base, with 16 bases spanning the gap. The CDR3 sequence: CASSPGPGGESYEQYF. As DNA, the CDR3 is TGTGCCAGCTCACCGGGCCCCGGGGGAGAGTCCTACGAGCAGTACTTC.

This chain uses TRBV14 with TRBJ1-6; 7 bases align to TRBD1. V dropped 5 bases and J dropped 7; count of bases not matched to a gene: 8. Germline loops: CDR1 SGHDN, CDR2 FVKESK. This CDR3 is built from 15 residues. This chain's CDR3 is CASSKNIQGNSPLHF. In DNA, the CDR3 is TGTGCCAGCAGCAAGAATATACAGGGGAATTCACCCCTCCACTTT.

This clone was picked up a small number of times. This chain uses TRBV6-5 with TRBJ1-4; D uncertain. The germline V gene has CDR1 MNHEY and CDR2 SVGAGI. CDR3 length: 14 residues. The ends were cut back, 8 bases at V and 3 bases at J, with 13 bases in the middle. The DNA for the CDR3 is TGTGCCAGCCTCAAAGGGAGGGCTAATGAAAAACTGTTTTTT. Protein sequence: CASLKGRANEKLFF.

The V call is TRBV5-1, the J call TRBJ1-3; possible D gene TRBD1, 5 bases. CDR3 size: 13 residues. Germline-derived CDR1 and CDR2 are SGHRS and YFSETQ. The V and J ends lost 4 bases and 6 bases respectively, with 11 bases between them. The CDR3 sequence: CASSKDIENTIYF. Written as DNA, the CDR3 is TGCGCCAGCAGCAAGGACATTGAAAACACCATATATTTT.